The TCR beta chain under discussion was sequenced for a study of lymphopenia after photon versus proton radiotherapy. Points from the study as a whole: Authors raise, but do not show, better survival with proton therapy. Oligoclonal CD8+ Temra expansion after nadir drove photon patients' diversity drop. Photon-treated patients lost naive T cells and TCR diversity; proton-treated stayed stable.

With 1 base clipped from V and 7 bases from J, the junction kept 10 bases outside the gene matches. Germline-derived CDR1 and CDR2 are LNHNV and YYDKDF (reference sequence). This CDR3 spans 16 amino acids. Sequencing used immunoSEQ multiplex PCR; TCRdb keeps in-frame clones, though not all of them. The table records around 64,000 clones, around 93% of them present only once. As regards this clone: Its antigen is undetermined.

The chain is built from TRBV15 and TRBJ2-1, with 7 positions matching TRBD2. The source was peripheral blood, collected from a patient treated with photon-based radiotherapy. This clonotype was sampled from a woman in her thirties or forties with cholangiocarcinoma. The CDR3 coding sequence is TGTGCCACCAGCAGAGCCCCGGGACTAAAGAAGAATGAGCAGTTCTTC. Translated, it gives CATSRAPGLKKNEQFF.